A selection of T cell receptor beta chains follows, all from one sample in a study of cytomegalovirus exposure and HLA in healthy donors. The method was immunoSEQ multiplex PCR; TCRdb's version includes in-frame clones alone and lacks a portion of them. The sample consists of 160,000 or so clones, 84% of them appearing once. The sample comprised PBMCs. The receptors shown here come from a man between 18 and 35 years old in good health and CMV-seronegative. Each CDR3 is given without its conserved first and last residue. The order of the fields is D gene, V gene, J gene, CDR3 protein. The D gene is left open where the match is weak.

d_gene: .
v_gene: TRBV5-6
j_gene: TRBJ1-1
CDR3aa: ASSFGGVGTEAF

d_gene: TRBD1
v_gene: TRBV27
j_gene: TRBJ2-5
CDR3aa: ASSSGTGGVETQY

d_gene: TRBD2
v_gene: TRBV28
j_gene: .
CDR3aa: ASSAGAGAPSYEQY

d_gene: .
v_gene: TRBV19
j_gene: TRBJ2-5
CDR3aa: ASSEIRGTQY

d_gene: TRBD2
v_gene: TRBV11-2
j_gene: TRBJ2-1
CDR3aa: ASSLGGGPPSYNEQF

d_gene: .
v_gene: TRBV11-3
j_gene: TRBJ1-1
CDR3aa: ASSLEGGTEAF

d_gene: .
v_gene: TRBV4-1
j_gene: TRBJ2-7
CDR3aa: ASSQGGQRSYEQY

d_gene: .
v_gene: TRBV28
j_gene: TRBJ1-2
CDR3aa: ASSFPDRERGYT

d_gene: .
v_gene: TRBV9
j_gene: TRBJ1-1
CDR3aa: ASSVQGNTEAF

d_gene: .
v_gene: TRBV6-1
j_gene: TRBJ2-7
CDR3aa: ASRWTILSSYEQY

d_gene: TRBD1
v_gene: TRBV28
j_gene: TRBJ2-7
CDR3aa: ASRYPGQASYEQY

d_gene: TRBD2
v_gene: TRBV4-1
j_gene: TRBJ2-7
CDR3aa: ASSQDGSGIAYEQY

d_gene: .
v_gene: TRBV5-1
j_gene: TRBJ2-2
CDR3aa: ASSSGQRFTGELF

d_gene: .
v_gene: TRBV19
j_gene: TRBJ2-7
CDR3aa: ASSIVGHYEQY

d_gene: .
v_gene: TRBV19
j_gene: .
CDR3aa: ASSIEEGTYYEQY

d_gene: TRBD1
v_gene: TRBV28
j_gene: TRBJ2-2
CDR3aa: ASRQSRQGRYTGELF

d_gene: .
v_gene: TRBV6-5
j_gene: TRBJ1-5
CDR3aa: ASSSDRNQPQH

d_gene: .
v_gene: TRBV30
j_gene: TRBJ1-3
CDR3aa: AWSVFGRGRGTGNTIY

d_gene: TRBD1
v_gene: TRBV7-9
j_gene: TRBJ2-7
CDR3aa: SSSLLGQGFEQY

d_gene: .
v_gene: TRBV6-1
j_gene: TRBJ2-1
CDR3aa: ASRGPLDNEQF

d_gene: TRBD1
v_gene: TRBV4-1
j_gene: TRBJ1-1
CDR3aa: ASSQGPRTGYEAF

d_gene: TRBD1
v_gene: TRBV5-1
j_gene: TRBJ1-6
CDR3aa: ASSGRTGGAGSPLH

d_gene: TRBD2
v_gene: TRBV29-1
j_gene: TRBJ2-3
CDR3aa: SAISGRAFYPSDTQY

d_gene: .
v_gene: TRBV10-3
j_gene: TRBJ1-5
CDR3aa: AITSGLQDSNQPQH

d_gene: TRBD1
v_gene: TRBV5-8
j_gene: TRBJ1-2
CDR3aa: ASSLVTRDRAYGYT

d_gene: .
v_gene: TRBV30
j_gene: TRBJ1-2
CDR3aa: AWSVGRDGYT

d_gene: .
v_gene: TRBV28
j_gene: TRBJ2-4
CDR3aa: ASRTPSYIQY

d_gene: TRBD1
v_gene: TRBV9
j_gene: TRBJ1-1
CDR3aa: ASSVVQGLGTEAF

d_gene: .
v_gene: TRBV5-1
j_gene: TRBJ1-2
CDR3aa: ASSSESTGSMGYT

d_gene: .
v_gene: TRBV28
j_gene: TRBJ1-6
CDR3aa: ASSSPHRGAAPLGALH

d_gene: TRBD1
v_gene: TRBV28
j_gene: TRBJ1-5
CDR3aa: ASSSYLDRGDQPQH

d_gene: .
v_gene: TRBV4-1
j_gene: TRBJ1-1
CDR3aa: ASSQVRGGVGTTEAF

d_gene: .
v_gene: TRBV9
j_gene: TRBJ2-5
CDR3aa: ASSTGLGYQETQY

d_gene: TRBD2
v_gene: TRBV28
j_gene: TRBJ2-7
CDR3aa: ASSFPTLAGHYEQY

d_gene: .
v_gene: TRBV5-6
j_gene: TRBJ2-2
CDR3aa: ASSPRTNTGELF

d_gene: .
v_gene: TRBV4-1
j_gene: TRBJ2-1
CDR3aa: ASSQDGGDYNEQF

d_gene: TRBD2
v_gene: TRBV6-6
j_gene: TRBJ2-7
CDR3aa: ASSSTSWEQY

d_gene: .
v_gene: TRBV7-8
j_gene: TRBJ1-2
CDR3aa: ASSPRVPREGYT

d_gene: .
v_gene: TRBV9
j_gene: TRBJ1-1
CDR3aa: ASSVGLGVNTEAF

d_gene: TRBD2
v_gene: TRBV6-4
j_gene: TRBJ2-3
CDR3aa: ASSEGSGADTQY

d_gene: .
v_gene: TRBV6-5
j_gene: TRBJ1-1
CDR3aa: ASMRGPFEAF

d_gene: .
v_gene: TRBV2
j_gene: TRBJ1-4
CDR3aa: ASSEALGEGEKLF

d_gene: TRBD1
v_gene: TRBV6-1
j_gene: TRBJ2-2
CDR3aa: ASSAYRGRTGELF

d_gene: TRBD1
v_gene: TRBV5-1
j_gene: TRBJ1-2
CDR3aa: ASSFGTGNNYGYT

d_gene: .
v_gene: TRBV6-5
j_gene: TRBJ1-1
CDR3aa: ASSSGGSTEAF

d_gene: .
v_gene: TRBV2
j_gene: TRBJ1-2
CDR3aa: ASSLPQNNYGYT

d_gene: .
v_gene: TRBV7-9
j_gene: TRBJ1-5
CDR3aa: ASIDPTGRSNQPQH

d_gene: .
v_gene: TRBV5-5
j_gene: TRBJ1-5
CDR3aa: ASSRDFTGQPQH

d_gene: .
v_gene: TRBV7-9
j_gene: TRBJ1-2
CDR3aa: ASSLETGTGYT

d_gene: .
v_gene: TRBV4-1
j_gene: TRBJ2-1
CDR3aa: ASSQEGSYTVRNEQF

d_gene: TRBD2
v_gene: TRBV6-6
j_gene: TRBJ2-1
CDR3aa: ASSKTSGSRSEQF

d_gene: TRBD1
v_gene: TRBV28
j_gene: TRBJ1-2
CDR3aa: ASSLLDRRPYGYT

d_gene: .
v_gene: TRBV5-4
j_gene: TRBJ1-2
CDR3aa: ASSLVDRPYGYT

d_gene: .
v_gene: TRBV7-2
j_gene: TRBJ1-6
CDR3aa: ASSLPPPDSPLH

d_gene: TRBD1
v_gene: TRBV7-8
j_gene: TRBJ2-7
CDR3aa: ASSPRTGATYEQY

d_gene: .
v_gene: TRBV7-9
j_gene: TRBJ1-2
CDR3aa: ASSLVGGEPYGYT

d_gene: TRBD1
v_gene: TRBV5-8
j_gene: TRBJ2-3
CDR3aa: ASSSPGQGRGTDTQY